The 27 T cell receptor beta chains given below trace back to one sample, sequenced in a study of CD8 T cells in Susac syndrome. Reverse transcription of roughly 0.45 to 1 ug RNA used random hexamers. MiXCR was run by TCRdb on the immunoSEQ multiplex PCR reads, yielding one entry per CDR3 protein. Of about 66,000 distinct CDR3 sequences detected, 90% to 95% appear once; the ten largest clones hold around 0.6%. Sequences were obtained from CD8+ T cells from PBMCs. These receptors were collected from a human donor with multiple sclerosis.

CDR3 nucleotides: TGTGCCAGCCTAGACAGGTTCTACGAGCAGTACTTC. It yields the protein CASLDRFYEQYF. The V call is TRBV2, the J call TRBJ2-7; D is perhaps TRBD1 (6 bases). Trimming stripped 8 bases from V and 3 bases from J, with 11 bases between. The length of the CDR3 is 12 residues. Germline-derived CDR1 and CDR2 are SNHLY and FYNNEI. The full variable domain, in which reference TRBV2 and TRBJ2-7 provide the parts outside the CDR3, is EPEVTQTPSHQVTQMGQEVILRCVPISNHLYFYWYRQILGQKVEFLVSFYNNEISEKSEIFDDQFSVERPDGSNFTLKIRSTKLEDSAMYFCASLDRFYEQYFGPGTRLTVT.

The chain employs TRBV2 and TRBJ2-7, with D perhaps matching TRBD2 (6 bases). Trimming took 7 bases from V and 4 from J, leaving 23 bases between them. The CDR3 totals 16 residues. The germline gives CDR1 SNHLY, CDR2 FYNNEI. This CDR3 is CASTTEKGGKPYEQYF. The CDR3, as DNA: TGTGCCAGCACCACCGAGAAGGGAGGCAAACCTTACGAGCAGTACTTC.

This chain connects TRBV15 to TRBJ1-5; TRBD1 aligns across 7 bases. The germline V gene encodes CDR1 LNHNV and CDR2 YYDKDF (reference sequence). The V gene end was trimmed by 0 bases and the J gene end by 7 bases; junction bases not matched to a gene: 6. CDR3 length: 15 amino acids. The CDR3 sequence is CATSRDDRAGQPQHF. For the CDR3, the DNA is TGTGCCACCAGCAGAGACGACAGGGCCGGGCAGCCCCAGCATTTT. The full variable domain, with the rest looked up from reference TRBV15 and TRBJ1-5, is DAMVIQNPRYQVTQFGKPVTLSCSQTLNHNVMYWYQQKSSQAPKLLFHYYDKDFNNEADTPDNFQSRRPNTSFCFLDIRSPGLGDTAMYLCATSRDDRAGQPQHFGDGTRLSIL.

This clonotype has more than one count but fewer than ten. V and J are TRBV7-3 and TRBJ1-5, with D possibly being TRBD1 (5 bases). The CDR3 loop spans 13 amino acids. In germline, CDR1 is SGHTA, CDR2 FQGTGA. V was shortened by 5 bases and J by 4 bases, with 9 bases between the two germline ends. DNA of the CDR3: TGTGCCAGCAGCCAGGGAGGGAATCAGCCCCAGCATTTT. It codes for CASSQGGNQPQHF.

This chain connects TRBV27 to TRBJ1-5; 11 bases are shared with TRBD1. V trimming: 6 bases; J trimming: 4 bases; junction bases outside the gene matches: 5. The CDR3 is made up of 15 amino acids. CDR1 and CDR2 from the germline V gene are MNHEY and SMNVEV (reference sequence). CDR3 DNA sequence: TGTGCCAGCAGCTGGGGACAGGGGGGAAATCAGCCCCAGCATTTT. Amino acids: CASSWGQGGNQPQHF.

The chain links TRBV30 to TRBJ1-6; a possible D gene is TRBD1 (5 bases). The CDR3 is made up of 13 amino acids. Germline CDR1 and CDR2: GTSNPN and SVGIG (reference sequence). Trimming left V 1 base short and J 9 bases short, with 10 bases between. The CDR3 coding sequence is TGTGCCTGGAGTGCTGATGGGGGTTCACCCCTCCACTTT. Translated, it gives CAWSADGGSPLHF.

The rearrangement links TRBV15 to TRBJ2-7; D is ambiguous. This CDR3 comprises 15 residues. Trimming cost V 0 bases and J 1 base, with 10 bases left between them. Per the germline V gene, CDR1 is LNHNV and CDR2 is YYDKDF (reference sequence). CDR3 coding DNA: TGTGCCACCAGCAGAGATGGCAGAAAATCCTACGAGCAGTACTTC. Translating it yields CATSRDGRKSYEQYF.

The chain carries TRBV7-9 and TRBJ2-2; TRBD1 aligns across 7 bases. The CDR3 contains 16 residues. The junction had 14 bases not matched to a gene; V was cut back by 5 bases and J by 8 bases. Germline CDR1 and CDR2: SEHNR and FQNEAQ (reference sequence). CDR3 residues: CASSPPEAGGTGELFF. DNA for the CDR3: TGTGCCAGCAGCCCCCCTGAGGCAGGGGGTACGGGGGAGCTGTTTTTT. Full variable domain (rest looked up from reference TRBV7-9 and TRBJ2-2): DTGVSQNPRHKITKRGQNVTFRCDPISEHNRLYWYRQTLGQGPEFLTYFQNEAQLEKSRLLSDRFSAERPKGSFSTLEIQRTEQGDSAMYLCASSPPEAGGTGELFFGEGSRLTVL.

This chain connects TRBV7-2 to TRBJ2-4; D gene ambiguous. The CDR3 has 14 amino acids. The germline V gene encodes CDR1 SGHTA and CDR2 FQGNSA. Trimming shortened V by 1 base and J by 7 bases, and 11 bases separated the two germline ends. CDR3 amino acids: CASSLVRLWNIQYF. The CDR3 DNA sequence: TGTGCCAGCAGCTTAGTACGCCTTTGGAACATTCAGTACTTC.

This clonotype was detected only once. The CDR3 is CSARVKWAGESGELFF. The CDR3 coding sequence is TGCAGTGCTAGAGTAAAGTGGGCAGGAGAATCCGGGGAGCTGTTTTTT. This sequence joins TRBV20-1 and TRBJ2-2; D is uncertain. Germline CDR1 and CDR2: DFQATT and SNEGSKA (reference sequence). There are 16 residues in the CDR3. Trimming took off 1 base at V and 6 bases at J, with 18 bases between the two ends.

V is TRBV29-1 and J is TRBJ2-5; D possibly matches TRBD1 or TRBD2 (5 bases each). This CDR3 comprises 13 residues. The germline V gene encodes CDR1 SQVTM and CDR2 ANQGSEA. Deletions cut 3 bases from V and 0 bases from J, with 8 bases between. This chain's CDR3 is CSVEGRYQETQYF. The DNA for the CDR3 is TGCAGCGTTGAGGGACGGTACCAAGAGACCCAGTACTTC.

This clonotype was counted a single time. This chain connects TRBV7-2 to TRBJ2-7, with 8 bases identical to TRBD1. The CDR3 contains 17 residues. The germline gives CDR1 SGHTA, CDR2 FQGNSA. V trimming: 0 bases; J trimming: 0 bases; junction bases outside the gene matches: 7. CDR3 DNA: TGTGCCAGCAGCTTAGCCCTACAGGGGGTCGGCTCCTACGAGCAGTACTTC. It encodes CASSLALQGVGSYEQYF.

This chain joins TRBV12-3 or TRBV12-4 and TRBJ1-2; the match to TRBD1 covers 8 bases. CDR3 size: 13 residues. V trimming: 3 bases; J trimming: 6 bases; junction bases outside the gene matches: 3. DNA of the CDR3: TGTGCCAGCAGTTTCGGACAGGGTAATGGCTACACCTTC. Residues: CASSFGQGNGYTF.

The rearrangement links TRBV4-1 to TRBJ2-7, with D unclear. Trimming removed 2 bases at V and 3 bases at J, with 11 bases between. Germline CDR1 and CDR2: MGHRA and YSYEKL. The CDR3 totals 14 residues. DNA for the CDR3: TGCGCCAGCAGCCAAAGTAGAGGTTACTACGAGCAGTACTTC. Translation gives CASSQSRGYYEQYF.

This chain connects TRBV19 to TRBJ2-3; D may be TRBD2 (5 bases). The CDR3 length is 14 residues. From germline, CDR1 is LNHDA and CDR2 SQIVND (reference sequence). CDR3 region: CATRSGMGTDTQYF. In DNA form, the CDR3 reads TGTGCGACCCGTTCGGGGATGGGCACAGATACGCAGTATTTT.

The genes are TRBV29-1 and TRBJ2-7, with TRBD1 matching 8 bases. Trimming removed 4 bases from V and 3 bases from J; junction bases left unmatched: 8. This CDR3 is built from 14 residues. The germline V gene encodes CDR1 SQVTM and CDR2 ANQGSEA. This CDR3 reads CSVAGQELGYEQYF. In DNA, the CDR3 is TGCAGCGTTGCGGGACAGGAGTTGGGCTACGAGCAGTACTTC.

Only one count was recorded for this clonotype. The chain employs TRBV25-1 and TRBJ2-5, with TRBD2 identical over 7 bases. V trimming: 7 bases; J trimming: 5 bases; junction bases outside the gene matches: 7. The CDR3 has 13 amino acids. Germline-derived CDR1 and CDR2 are MGHDK and SYGVNS. The CDR3 region has the DNA TGTGCCAGCACCCCGGGAGGTTGGGAGACCCAGTACTTC. It yields the protein CASTPGGWETQYF.

The chain has TRBV20-1 and TRBJ1-1; tentatively, D is TRBD1 (6 bases). Germline V gene sequence: CDR1 DFQATT, CDR2 SNEGSKA (reference sequence). Deletions cut 5 bases from V and 1 base from J, with 11 bases between. CDR3 length: 13 residues. The CDR3 loop is CSAHDRKNTEAFF. The CDR3 nucleotides read TGCAGTGCTCACGACAGGAAGAACACTGAAGCTTTCTTT.

The genes are TRBV9 and TRBJ2-3; D remains ambiguous. Germline lookup yields CDR1 SGDLS and CDR2 YYNGEE. Trimming pared 3 bases from V and 5 bases from J, leaving 7 bases between. The CDR3 extends over 12 amino acids. CDR3 amino acids: CASSDGLDTQYF. The DNA of the CDR3 is TGTGCCAGCAGCGACGGGCTAGATACGCAGTATTTT.

This clonotype appeared a single time. The rearrangement links TRBV7-9 to TRBJ1-1, with a weak D call TRBD1 (6 bases). The germline CDR1 and CDR2 sequences are SEHNR and FQNEAQ (reference sequence). The CDR3 consists of 16 residues. Trimming took 6 bases from V and 7 from J, leaving 24 bases between them. The CDR3 sequence is CASSPTIWGQLGEAFF. In nucleotides, the CDR3 is TGTGCCAGCAGTCCTACGATCTGGGGGCAGCTTGGTGAAGCTTTCTTT. The full variable domain, with the rest looked up from reference TRBV7-9 and TRBJ1-1, is DTGVSQNPRHKITKRGQNVTFRCDPISEHNRLYWYRQTLGQGPEFLTYFQNEAQLEKSRLLSDRFSAERPKGSFSTLEIQRTEQGDSAMYLCASSPTIWGQLGEAFFGQGTRLTVV.

V usage is TRBV27 and J usage is TRBJ2-7; 9 nucleotides match TRBD1. This CDR3 contains 14 residues. J was trimmed by 3 bases and V by 5 bases; bases with no gene match: 5. CDR1 is MNHEY and CDR2 is SMNVEV in the germline V gene (reference sequence). The CDR3 protein is CASSPDRGYYEQYF. DNA of the CDR3: TGTGCCAGCAGTCCGGACAGGGGATACTACGAGCAGTACTTC.

The CDR3: CASITSDRSYNEQFF. CDR3 bases: TGTGCCAGCATTACTAGCGATCGGTCCTACAATGAGCAGTTCTTC. The chain joins TRBV2 to TRBJ2-1; 7 nucleotides align to TRBD2. In germline, CDR1 is SNHLY, CDR2 FYNNEI. With V trimmed by 7 bases and J by 1 base, 7 bases remained unmatched. The CDR3 is 15 amino acids. The variable domain in full, with the rest retrieved from reference TRBV2 and TRBJ2-1, is EPEVTQTPSHQVTQMGQEVILRCVPISNHLYFYWYRQILGQKVEFLVSFYNNEISEKSEIFDDQFSVERPDGSNFTLKIRSTKLEDSAMYFCASITSDRSYNEQFFGPGTRLTVL.

The chain links TRBV5-6 to TRBJ2-7, with 8 positions matching TRBD1. J was trimmed by 5 bases and V by 0 bases; bases with no gene match: 7. CDR1 is SGHDT, CDR2 YYEEEE, per germline. CDR3 length equals 15 residues. CDR3 protein: CASSLAGTGVDEQYF. The DNA of the CDR3 is TGTGCCAGCAGCTTGGCCGGGACAGGTGTGGACGAGCAGTACTTC.

This sequence joins TRBV27 and TRBJ2-1, with 12 bases that match TRBD2. The CDR3 contains 16 residues. V lost 5 bases, J lost 4 bases, and 6 bases stayed unmatched. Germline CDR1 and CDR2: MNHEY and SMNVEV (reference sequence). This chain's CDR3 is CASSPRTSGVYNEQFF. The CDR3 DNA sequence: TGTGCCAGCAGTCCCCGGACTAGCGGGGTTTACAATGAGCAGTTCTTC.

The chain joins TRBV19 to TRBJ2-1; 9 bases line up with TRBD2. Germline trimming cut 6 bases from V and 4 bases from J; bases unmatched to any gene: 4. Germline values: CDR1 LNHDA, CDR2 SQIVND (reference sequence). The CDR3 loop spans 14 amino acids. CDR3 sequence (DNA): TGTGCCAGTAGGCGGGAGGGATTTTACAATGAGCAGTTCTTC. Amino acid sequence: CASRREGFYNEQFF.

The chain has TRBV5-1 and TRBJ1-1; 7 nucleotides match TRBD1. The length of the CDR3 is 15 residues. The trim removed 4 bases at V and 0 bases at J, leaving 6 bases unmatched. Germline CDR1 is SGHRS and CDR2 is YFSETQ. In nucleotides, the CDR3 is TGCGCCAGCAGCGACATCGACAGGGTGAACACTGAAGCTTTCTTT. Its translation is CASSDIDRVNTEAFF.

The chain employs TRBV2 and TRBJ2-1, with 9 bases matching TRBD2. V lost 6 bases and J lost 7; bases outside the gene matches: 10. The CDR3 consists of 15 residues. Germline values: CDR1 SNHLY, CDR2 FYNNEI. The CDR3 here is CASRASGAHWNEQFF. The CDR3 nucleotides are TGTGCCAGCAGGGCTAGCGGGGCCCACTGGAATGAGCAGTTCTTC.